What follows describes a single T cell receptor (beta chain). Its matching antigen is unknown. This table comes from immunoSEQ multiplex PCR, and its TCRdb copy is limited to in-frame clones, with some not included. The table has approximately 120,000 clones, approximately 93% seen once. The data originate from a study of T cell responses to AZD1222 COVID-19 vaccine. Study outcomes and limitations: Donors skewed white British and female; clonal diversity was possibly underestimated. Nearly half of spike-specific TCRs reportedly target variant regions that are unmutated in the B.1.351 and B.1.1.7 variants. Dominant at 160-218 and 743-854, vaccine-associated CD4 TCRs also spanned spike.

This CDR3 is 15 amino acids long. In germline, CDR1 is ENHRY, CDR2 SYGVKD. The V end lost 0 bases, the J end lost 4 bases, and 12 bases lay between the germline ends. The source material was peripheral blood, sampled on day 0 of AZD1222 vaccination. This clonotype originated in an adult in good health. The V gene is TRBV10-3, the J gene TRBJ2-5; D may be TRBD1 or TRBD2 (6 bases each). The chain's CDR3 is CAISESRGAGETQYF. In DNA, the CDR3 is TGTGCCATCAGTGAGTCGAGGGGGGCAGGAGAGACCCAGTACTTC.